This T cell receptor beta chain was sequenced for a study of graft-versus-host responses after intestinal transplantation. The study's findings and limits: Allograft clonal ratios (graft-versus-host to host-versus-graft) were high in patients who had graft-donor T cell macrochimerism. Present in recipient marrow, GvH clones included some that appeared first in ileum or blood.

To note about this clone: What it binds is unknown.

CDR3 size: 17 residues. Trimming at V came to 6 bases and at J to 4 bases, leaving 15 bases not matched to a gene. The V gene's germline CDR1 is LNHDA and CDR2 SQIVND (reference sequence). Assay: immunoSEQ multiplex PCR; the TCRdb copy retains only in-frame clones and omits some. Of approximately 97,000 clones in the sample, 90% to 95% were seen once. The sequencing used unstimulated CD4+ T cells sorted from spleen or lymph node cells, collected before transplant. This TCR was sampled from a human donor who was the organ donor for an intestinal transplant. The chain joins TRBV19 to TRBJ1-1; 9 bases are a match to TRBD1. The CDR3: CASRDRGPQIGFTEAFF. The CDR3 DNA sequence: TGTGCCAGTAGGGACAGGGGACCTCAGATTGGGTTCACTGAAGCTTTCTTT. The full variable domain, in which reference TRBV19 and TRBJ1-1 provide the parts outside the CDR3, is DGGITQSPKYLFRKEGQNVTLSCEQNLNHDAMYWYRQDPGQGLRLIYYSQIVNDFQKGDIAEGYSVSREKKESFPLTVTSAQKNPTAFYLCASRDRGPQIGFTEAFFGQGTRLTVV.